A selection of T cell receptor beta chains follows, all from one sample in a study of shared clonotypes between healthy human individuals. TCRdb's copy holds only in-frame clones and misses some; the assay was immunoSEQ multiplex PCR. The data show hundreds of thousands of clones, less than 97% seen once. Specimen: naive CD8+ T cells sorted from blood. These TCRs come from a woman under 40 in good health. Each CDR3 is given with its conserved first and last residue. A D gene is named only where the DNA matches it firmly. Expanded clones get a size class; other rows say once, few or many, or leave the size out.

D	size	J	V	DNA	CDR3
TRBD1	-	TRBJ1-2	TRBV7-9	TGTGCCAGCAGCACGACAGGGGGAGGCTACACCTTC	CASSTTGGGYTF
-	-	TRBJ1-1	TRBV29-1	TGCAGCGTGGGAGACCCTGAAGCTTTCTTT	CSVGDPEAFF
-	-	TRBJ1-5	TRBV4-1	TGCGCCAGCAGCCAAGGGGCAGGGAGCAATCAGCCCCAGCATTTT	CASSQGAGSNQPQHF
-	-	TRBJ1-5	TRBV2	TGTGCCAGCAGTGAAGGGCGATGGGGATGGGAACAGCCCCAGCATTTT	CASSEGRWGWEQPQHF
-	-	TRBJ2-7	TRBV11-2	TGTGCCAGCAGCTTGACTAGTCCCTCCTACGAGCAGTACTTC	CASSLTSPSYEQYF
TRBD1	-	TRBJ1-1	TRBV27	TGTGCCAGCAGTTTATGGGAGGGGGCGACTGAAGCTTTCTTT	CASSLWEGATEAFF
TRBD1	-	TRBJ1-1	TRBV9	TGTGCCAGCAGCTCCGGGACAGCCTTTATGAACACTGAAGCTTTCTTT	CASSSGTAFMNTEAFF
-	-	TRBJ2-1	TRBV14	TGTGCCAGCAGACTCGGGGGAAATGAGCAGTTCTTC	CASRLGGNEQFF
TRBD2	-	TRBJ2-3	TRBV7-9	TGTGCCAGCAGCTTCCTCGGGGGGGACGATACGCAGTATTTT	CASSFLGGDDTQYF
-	-	TRBJ1-1	TRBV13	TGTGCCAGCAGCTCACTGATACCCCGGGATAACAGCGGGGGATTTGGGTCGAACACTGAAGCTTTCTTT	CASSSLIPRDNSGGFGSNTEAFF
-	-	TRBJ2-4	TRBV4-2	TGTGCCAGCAGCCCCGGAGGAAGAAACATTCAGTACTTC	CASSPGGRNIQYF
-	-	TRBJ2-7	TRBV5-4	TGTGCCAGCAGCTTAGGGTACAGTTCGGGCTACGAGCAGTACTTC	CASSLGYSSGYEQYF
-	-	TRBJ2-1	TRBV27	TGTGCCAGCACAAGCAGAAGCTCCTACAATGAGCAGTTCTTC	CASTSRSSYNEQFF
-	-	TRBJ1-5	TRBV5-5	TGTGCCAGCAGCTTGGACGGGAGAGGTCAGCCCCAGCATTTT	CASSLDGRGQPQHF
-	-	TRBJ2-5	TRBV11-2	TGTGCCAGCAGCCCTAGCCCGGGAGAGACCCAGTACTTC	CASSPSPGETQYF
-	-	TRBJ2-7	TRBV7-9	TGTGCCAGCAGCTCGGGGGGCGGGAGTAGGTACGAGCAGTACTTC	CASSSGGGSRYEQYF
TRBD2	-	TRBJ2-7	TRBV28	TGTGCCAGCAGTCCGGGACTAGCGGGAATAACCTACGAGCAGTACTTC	CASSPGLAGITYEQYF
TRBD2	-	TRBJ2-1	TRBV27	TGTGCCAGCCAGACTAGCGGCAATGAGCAGTTCTTC	CASQTSGNEQFF
TRBD1	-	TRBJ2-7	TRBV15	TGTGCCACCAGCAGAGAGGGGGGCGGACAGGGATACGAGCAGTACTTC	CATSREGGGQGYEQYF
TRBD1	-	TRBJ1-3	TRBV10-2	TGCGCCAGCAGGGACGGGACAGGGGCTATCATGCCTGGAAACACCATATATTTT	CASRDGTGAIMPGNTIYF
TRBD2	-	TRBJ2-1	TRBV28	TGTGCCAGCAGTTTGGGGGGTCGGGCTAGCGGCTCCTCCTACAATGAGCAGTTCTTC	CASSLGGRASGSSYNEQFF
TRBD1	-	TRBJ2-1	TRBV5-1	TGCGCCAGCAGCTTGGCCCGGATGGGACAGAGCTCCTACAATGAGCAGTTCTTC	CASSLARMGQSSYNEQFF
-	-	TRBJ2-5	TRBV2	TGTGCCAGCAGTGAAGCGGACGGGCGGGGAGAGACCCAGTACTTC	CASSEADGRGETQYF
TRBD1	-	TRBJ1-3	TRBV28	TGTGCCAGCAGACCAGACAGGGGAACTGGAAACACCATATATTTT	CASRPDRGTGNTIYF
-	-	TRBJ1-3	TRBV9	TGTGCCAGCAGCGACAGCCCGGGGCCCGGCGGCACCATATATTTT	CASSDSPGPGGTIYF
-	-	TRBJ2-7	TRBV6-1	TGTGCCAGCAGGGATCCGGGAACCCTACACGAGCAGTACTTC	CASRDPGTLHEQYF
-	-	TRBJ2-7	TRBV5-4	TGTGCCAGCAGCTTGGACGGCTCCGAGCAGTACTTC	CASSLDGSEQYF
-	-	TRBJ1-4	TRBV6-1	TGTGCCAGCAGTGAAGATCGGGGCGCGGGTGAAAAACTGTTTTTT	CASSEDRGAGEKLFF
-	-	TRBJ1-3	TRBV14	TGTGCCAGCAGCCACGAATTTAAGGGTGAATGGGGAAACACCATATATTTT	CASSHEFKGEWGNTIYF
TRBD1	-	TRBJ1-2	TRBV28	TGTGCCAGCACCTGGACAGGGAGCGGCCCGGGCCCCTACGACGGCTACACCTTC	CASTWTGSGPGPYDGYTF
-	-	TRBJ2-5	TRBV15	TGTGCCACCAGCAGAGATTTCGCGGGGCTGGAGACCCAGTACTTC	CATSRDFAGLETQYF
TRBD2	-	TRBJ2-7	TRBV7-8	TGTGCCAGCAGCCCCAAACTAGCGGGAGTTGTTGGTGAGCAGTACTTC	CASSPKLAGVVGEQYF
-	-	TRBJ1-5	TRBV6-5	TGTGCCAGCAGTTCCACGCCTACGTATAGCAATCAGCCCCAGCATTTT	CASSSTPTYSNQPQHF
-	-	TRBJ2-2	TRBV4-2	TGTGCCAGCAGCTCCGGGCTCCCGAACACCGGGGAGCTGTTTTTT	CASSSGLPNTGELFF
-	-	TRBJ2-7	TRBV6-1	TGTGCCAGCAGGTCAAGCTACGAGCAGTACTTC	CASRSSYEQYF
TRBD2	once	TRBJ2-7	TRBV29-1	TGCAGCGTGGTACGACTAGCGGGAACCTACGAGCAGTACTTC	CSVVRLAGTYEQYF
-	-	TRBJ1-2	TRBV4-1	TGCGCCAGCAGCCAAGCGACAGGCTATGGCTACACCTTC	CASSQATGYGYTF
-	once	TRBJ2-5	TRBV5-8	TGTGCCAGCAGCTTGGCAGGAGTAGCGGTGTTTGTTGGGACCCAGTACTTC	CASSLAGVAVFVGTQYF
TRBD1	-	TRBJ2-5	TRBV7-9	TGTGCCAGCAGCCCGGGACAGGTGGACGCGTACTTC	CASSPGQVDAYF
TRBD2	-	TRBJ2-1	TRBV9	TGTGCCAGCAGCACTAGCGGGAGGCTTTACAATGAGCAGTTCTTC	CASSTSGRLYNEQFF
TRBD1	-	TRBJ1-5	TRBV27	TGTGCCAGCAGTTTAGGGACAGGGGCCAATCAGCCCCAGCATTTT	CASSLGTGANQPQHF
-	once	TRBJ2-2	TRBV7-9	TGTGCCAGCAGCTCAGTGAACACCGGGGAGCTGTTTTTT	CASSSVNTGELFF
TRBD1	few	TRBJ1-5	TRBV19	TGTGCCAGTAGTATTTTTACAGGGGATCAGCCCCAGCATTTT	CASSIFTGDQPQHF
-	-	TRBJ2-5	TRBV19	TGTGCCAGTAGTATAGTAGTCCTTGAGACCCAGTACTTC	CASSIVVLETQYF